The 32 T cell receptor beta chains listed next were all sequenced from one sample in a study of blood T cell repertoires in COVID-19. Assay used: immunoSEQ multiplex PCR; TCRdb lists only in-frame clones, some missing. The data show 140,000 to 150,000 clones, more than 60% seen once. The sample comprised peripheral blood. The receptors come from a woman aged 55-75 years with acute or convalescent COVID-19.

The gene calls are TRBV28 and TRBJ2-3; D remains unclear. CDR3 length: 17 residues. V was pared by 7 bases and J by 2 bases, with 22 bases between. The germline V gene has CDR1 MDHEN and CDR2 SYDVKM. CDR3 coding DNA: TGTGCCAGCAACCTTAATCCCTTGGCGGAGCTCACAGATACGCAGTATTTT. Encoded protein: CASNLNPLAELTDTQYF.

The chain employs TRBV18 and TRBJ2-1; TRBD2 matches 9 bases. The CDR3 extends over 15 amino acids. V was clipped by 3 bases and J by 0 bases; unmatched bases: 0. The germline V gene has CDR1 KGHSH and CDR2 LQKENI. The CDR3 DNA sequence: TGTGCCAGCTCACCGACTAGCGGCTCCTACAATGAGCAGTTCTTC. Translated: CASSPTSGSYNEQFF.

The chain links TRBV5-1 to TRBJ1-2; TRBD1 is a possible D gene (5 bases). V lost 1 base and J 6 bases, leaving 13 bases between the germline ends. CDR3 length: 14 residues. The germline gives CDR1 SGHRS, CDR2 YFSETQ. The chain's CDR3 is CASSLSTSGNGYTF. The CDR3 DNA follows: TGCGCCAGCAGCTTGTCCACCTCAGGGAATGGCTACACCTTC.

The chain employs TRBV11-2 and TRBJ2-7; 9 nucleotides match TRBD1. V lost 6 bases to trimming and J lost 0 bases; unmatched junction nucleotides: 6. This CDR3 spans 15 amino acids. CDR1 is SGHAT, CDR2 FQNNGV, per germline. The CDR3 nucleotides read TGTGCCAGCAGACAGGGGGCGTTCTCCTCCTACGAGCAGTACTTC. Protein: CASRQGAFSSYEQYF.

The chain employs TRBV6-5 and TRBJ1-1; D remains unclear. V was pared by 8 bases and J by 8 bases, with 9 bases between. The CDR3 is 10 residues long. Germline V lookup: CDR1 MNHEY, CDR2 SVGAGI. CDR3 DNA sequence: TGTGCCAGCTGGGCCTTCGAAGCTTTCTTT. Protein: CASWAFEAFF.

V and J are TRBV2 and TRBJ1-5; D is possibly TRBD1 (6 bases). There are 15 residues in the CDR3. Trimming left V 6 bases short and J 3 bases short, with 15 bases between. Germline V gives CDR1 SNHLY, CDR2 FYNNEI. The CDR3 DNA follows: TGTGCCAGCAGCGCAGGGGAGAGCCCCAATCAGCCCCAGCATTTT. This codes for CASSAGESPNQPQHF.

The chain has TRBV28 and TRBJ1-1; maybe TRBD1 (5 bases). The V end was cut by 6 bases, the J end by 4 bases, with 12 bases between. This CDR3 has 13 amino acids. CDR1 is MDHEN, CDR2 SYDVKM, per germline. CDR3 sequence: CASRTGVFTEAFF. The CDR3, as DNA: TGTGCCAGCAGGACGGGGGTGTTCACTGAAGCTTTCTTT.

This sequence joins TRBV10-2 and TRBJ2-1; 11 bases agree with TRBD2. Trimming took 6 bases from V and 7 from J; bases not matched to a gene: 11. Per the germline V gene, CDR1 is WSHSY and CDR2 is SAAADI. The CDR3 spans 16 residues. The CDR3 DNA reads TGCGCCAGCAGGGCCGGTGGTAGCGGGAGGGGGAATGAGCAGTTCTTC. Translating it yields CASRAGGSGRGNEQFF.

This clone was seen a handful of times. This rearrangement joins TRBV9 to TRBJ2-1; TRBD2 might be the D (6 bases). Trimming removed 0 bases at V and 5 bases at J, with 15 bases between. This CDR3 spans 16 amino acids. Germline CDR1 is SGDLS and CDR2 is YYNGEE. The CDR3 DNA reads TGTGCCAGCAGCGTAGCTACTTCTAGCGCTCACAATGAGCAGTTCTTC. This sequence encodes CASSVATSSAHNEQFF.

This sequence joins TRBV7-9 and TRBJ1-6, with no clear D. There are 13 residues in the CDR3. Germline values: CDR1 SEHNR, CDR2 FQNEAQ (reference sequence). The germline V and J ends were trimmed by 5 bases and 14 bases, with 16 bases remaining between them. The CDR3 sequence is CASSAKDPRALHF. As DNA, the CDR3 is TGTGCCAGCAGCGCCAAGGACCCGAGGGCCCTCCACTTT.

This chain connects TRBV28 to TRBJ1-4; no firm D call. CDR3 length equals 11 residues. Germline values: CDR1 MDHEN, CDR2 SYDVKM. Between the trimmed V and J ends, which lost 10 bases and 7 bases, there was a span of 10 bases. DNA for the CDR3: TGTGCCAACGGAGACGGTGAAAAACTGTTTTTT. Its protein is CANGDGEKLFF.

The chain recombines TRBV7-8 with TRBJ1-2, with D tentatively TRBD1 (6 bases). This CDR3 is 15 amino acids long. V lost 4 bases and J lost 3, with 15 bases in between. Germline lookup yields CDR1 SGHVS and CDR2 FQNEAQ. This chain's CDR3 is CASSSGQSVYYGYTF. The CDR3 coding sequence is TGTGCCAGCAGCTCCGGACAGAGTGTCTACTATGGCTACACCTTC.

The chain uses TRBV5-5 and TRBJ1-1; a weak D match, TRBD1 (6 bases). The ends were cut back, 3 bases at V and 3 bases at J, with 12 bases in the middle. The germline CDR1 and CDR2 sequences are SGHKS and YYEKEE (reference sequence). The length of the CDR3 is 14 residues. Here the CDR3 DNA reads TGTGCCAGCAGCTCGGGGGGCCAGTACACTGAAGCTTTCTTT. Translation gives CASSSGGQYTEAFF.

The sample holds a few counts of this clone. The CDR3 DNA is TGTGCCAGCAGTTCCCGGACAGGAGACGATGAAAAACTGTTTTTT. Translation gives CASSSRTGDDEKLFF. The chain joins TRBV6-6 to TRBJ1-4; 7 bases are shared with TRBD1. The CDR3 runs 15 residues. Trimming removed 4 bases from V and 6 bases from J; junction bases left unmatched: 8. Germline loops: CDR1 MNHNY, CDR2 SVGAGI (reference sequence).

The rearrangement joins TRBV19 to TRBJ1-1; 8 positions match TRBD1. V shed 2 bases, J shed 8 bases, and the junction held 4 bases outside the gene matches. CDR3 length equals 13 residues. Looked up from germline, CDR1 is LNHDA and CDR2 is SQIVND (reference sequence). The CDR3 region is CASSIQRTGEAFF. Here the CDR3 DNA reads TGTGCCAGTAGTATACAAAGGACAGGGGAAGCTTTCTTT.

The chain links TRBV14 to TRBJ1-2, with D possibly being TRBD1 (6 bases). Trimming stripped 2 bases from V and 1 base from J, with 14 bases between. The CDR3 extends over 16 amino acids. Germline V gene sequence: CDR1 SGHDN, CDR2 FVKESK. The CDR3 nucleotides are TGTGCCAGCAGCCAAACCGCGGGCAGGGGTAACTATGGCTACACCTTC. The encoded protein is CASSQTAGRGNYGYTF.

The chain carries TRBV12-3 or TRBV12-4 and TRBJ1-3, with no clear D. The V end was cut by 5 bases, the J end by 0 bases, with 5 bases between. The length of the CDR3 is 13 residues. The CDR3 region is CASSGFSGNTIYF. For the CDR3, the DNA is TGTGCCAGCAGTGGCTTCTCTGGAAACACCATATATTTT.

V is TRBV9 and J is TRBJ1-2; D is possibly TRBD1 (6 bases). The germline V and J ends were trimmed by 3 bases and 5 bases, with 17 bases remaining between them. The CDR3 runs 15 residues. Per germline, CDR1 SGDLS and CDR2 YYNGEE. As DNA, the CDR3 is TGTGCCAGCAGCGACCGGGACACCCCTTTTTATGGCTACACCTTC. Protein sequence: CASSDRDTPFYGYTF.

The rearrangement uses TRBV7-6 and TRBJ2-3, with 7 bases matching TRBD2. The CDR3 has 16 amino acids. Germline V gene data show CDR1 as SGHVS and CDR2 as FNYEAQ. The trim removed 2 bases at V and 1 base at J, leaving 6 bases unmatched. The CDR3 loop reads CASSLIGRGGTDTQYF. CDR3 DNA: TGTGCCAGCAGCTTAATTGGGAGGGGTGGCACAGATACGCAGTATTTT.

This sequence joins TRBV6-5 and TRBJ1-2; tentatively, D is TRBD1 (6 bases). The CDR3 totals 14 residues. Between the trimmed V and J ends, which lost 0 bases and 8 bases, there was a span of 13 bases. Germline CDR1 MNHEY, CDR2 SVGAGI. The CDR3 nucleotides are TGTGCCAGCAGTTACTCCCCAGGGGTCGAGGGCTACACCTTC. Residues: CASSYSPGVEGYTF.

The chain is built from TRBV15 and TRBJ2-1; 13 bases agree with TRBD2. Germline V gene data show CDR1 as LNHNV and CDR2 as YYDKDF (reference sequence). This CDR3 comprises 20 residues. Trimming at V came to 0 bases and at J to 7 bases, leaving 15 bases not matched to a gene. The CDR3 spells CATSREEEPGLAGVWNEQFF. Here the CDR3 DNA reads TGTGCCACCAGCAGAGAGGAGGAGCCCGGACTAGCGGGAGTGTGGAATGAGCAGTTCTTC.

The chain has TRBV6-5 and TRBJ2-1, with D perhaps matching TRBD2 (6 bases). In germline, CDR1 is MNHEY, CDR2 SVGAGI. V lost 0 bases and J lost 8, with 14 bases in between. The CDR3 length is 15 residues. In nucleotides, the CDR3 is TGTGCCAGCAGTTACTCGAGACTAGGGACCCATGAGCAGTTCTTC. Its protein is CASSYSRLGTHEQFF.

V is TRBV19 and J is TRBJ1-5, with TRBD1 identical over 8 bases. The CDR3 loop spans 15 amino acids. The V gene end was trimmed by 3 bases and the J gene end by 6 bases; junction bases not matched to a gene: 7. Per germline, CDR1 LNHDA and CDR2 SQIVND (reference sequence). The DNA for the CDR3 is TGTGCCAGTAGTATTCAGGGGACAGGCGGTCAGCCCCAGCATTTT. Translated: CASSIQGTGGQPQHF.

The V gene is TRBV20-1, the J gene TRBJ2-7; 7 nucleotides line up with TRBD1. V gave up 3 bases and J gave up 1 base; unmatched junction bases: 3. The CDR3 consists of 13 residues. CDR1 is DFQATT, CDR2 SNEGSKA, per germline (reference sequence). CDR3 nucleotides: TGCAGTGCTAGTAGGGACAGATCCTACGAGCAGTACTTC. This codes for CSASRDRSYEQYF.

The chain employs TRBV19 and TRBJ2-1, with D tentatively TRBD2 (5 bases). V was pared by 4 bases and J by 0 bases, with 13 bases between. Germline CDR1 LNHDA, CDR2 SQIVND (reference sequence). CDR3 length: 16 amino acids. The CDR3 DNA follows: TGTGCCAGTAGTACGCAAGGACTCGGCTCCTACAATGAGCAGTTCTTC. This translates into CASSTQGLGSYNEQFF.

The J gene is TRBJ2-6, the V gene TRBV7-6, with TRBD1 matching over 10 bases. This CDR3 has 17 amino acids. Germline V gene sequence: CDR1 SGHVS, CDR2 FNYEAQ. The V segment lost 4 bases and the J segment 2 bases; nucleotides outside the gene matches: 5. The CDR3 DNA reads TGTGCCAGCAGCTACCGGGACAGGGGCACTGGGGCCAACGTCCTGACTTTC. It translates to CASSYRDRGTGANVLTF. The complete variable domain, with remaining parts taken from reference TRBV7-6 and TRBJ2-6, reads GAGVSQSPRYKVTKRGQDVALRCDPISGHVSLYWYRQALGQGPEFLTYFNYEAQQDKSGLPNDRFSAERPEGSISTLTIQRTEQRDSAMYRCASSYRDRGTGANVLTFGAGSRLTVL.

The chain is built from TRBV3-1 (or the pseudogene TRBV3-2) and TRBJ1-5; 7 bases are a match to TRBD1. The V and J ends lost 3 bases and 0 bases, in that order; junction bases with no gene match: 5. Per germline, CDR1 LGHDT and CDR2 YNNKEL (reference sequence). This CDR3 region has 16 residues. The CDR3 loop reads CASSQGTESSNQPQHF. The CDR3 DNA is TGTGCCAGCAGCCAGGGGACAGAGAGTAGCAATCAGCCCCAGCATTTT.

This rearrangement joins TRBV2 to TRBJ2-7; tentative D call: TRBD1 (5 bases). The germline gives CDR1 SNHLY, CDR2 FYNNEI. This CDR3 comprises 14 residues. V shed 5 bases and J shed 3 bases, with 14 bases lying between them. CDR3 coding DNA: TGTGCCAGCAGTCGCCCCGACAGATTCTACGAGCAGTACTTC. It encodes CASSRPDRFYEQYF.

The rearrangement links TRBV11-3 to TRBJ2-1; D perhaps matches TRBD1 (5 bases). V was clipped by 0 bases and J by 2 bases, with 8 bases between them. The CDR3 has 15 amino acids. CDR1 SGHNT and CDR2 YENEEA come from the germline V gene. The CDR3 reads CASSLDRQTYNEQFF. The CDR3 DNA reads as TGTGCCAGCAGCTTAGATCGACAGACCTACAATGAGCAGTTCTTC.

This clone was observed a handful of times. This rearrangement joins TRBV4-2 to TRBJ1-1, with D possibly TRBD1 on 5 matching bases. This CDR3 has 18 amino acids. V was pared by 2 bases and J by 5 bases, with 24 bases between. The germline CDR1 and CDR2 sequences are LGHNA and YNFKEQ. CDR3 in DNA: TGTGCCAGCAGCCAACAAACTGGAGACAGTTCTCGGTATACTGAAGCTTTCTTT. This encodes CASSQQTGDSSRYTEAFF.

The V call is TRBV2, the J call TRBJ1-5, with D maybe TRBD1 (6 bases). The V end lost 5 bases, the J end lost 5 bases, and 16 bases lay between the germline ends. Looked up from germline, CDR1 is SNHLY and CDR2 is FYNNEI. This CDR3 comprises 15 residues. The CDR3 region is CASSLRDIQYQPQHF. The DNA of the CDR3 is TGTGCCAGCAGTTTGAGGGACATTCAATATCAGCCCCAGCATTTT.

The chain is built from TRBV6-1 and TRBJ1-4, with D possibly being TRBD1 (6 bases). V gave up 4 bases and J gave up 4 bases, with 19 bases separating them. From germline, CDR1 is MNHNS and CDR2 SASEGT. This CDR3 contains 17 residues. The CDR3 protein is CASSGQAPQTDNEKLFF. DNA for the CDR3: TGTGCCAGCAGTGGACAGGCGCCCCAGACTGATAATGAAAAACTGTTTTTT.